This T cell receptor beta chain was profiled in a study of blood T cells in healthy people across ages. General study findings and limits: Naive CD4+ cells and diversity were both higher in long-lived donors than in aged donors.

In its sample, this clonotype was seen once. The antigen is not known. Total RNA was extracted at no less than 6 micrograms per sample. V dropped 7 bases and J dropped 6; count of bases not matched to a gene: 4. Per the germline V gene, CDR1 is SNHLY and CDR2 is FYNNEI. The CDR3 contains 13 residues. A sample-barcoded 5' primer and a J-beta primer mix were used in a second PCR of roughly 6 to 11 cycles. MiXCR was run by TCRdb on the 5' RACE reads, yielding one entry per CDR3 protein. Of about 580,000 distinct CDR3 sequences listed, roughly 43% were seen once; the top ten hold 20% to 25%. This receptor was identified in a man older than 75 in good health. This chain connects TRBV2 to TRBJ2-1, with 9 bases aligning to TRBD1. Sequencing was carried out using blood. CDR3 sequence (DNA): TGTGCCAGCACAAAGGACAGGGGCAATGAGCAGTTCTTC. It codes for CASTKDRGNEQFF.